This T cell receptor (beta chain) was captured by sequencing in a study of T cells after yellow fever vaccination. Germline-derived CDR1 and CDR2 are SGHRS and YFSETQ. Trimming removed 0 bases from V and 9 bases from J; junction bases left unmatched: 7. The CDR3 is 15 amino acids. The 5'RACE template-switching step produced TCR cDNA and added a universal primer site and UMIs. TCRdb recomputed calls from the 5' RACE reads with MiXCR, one row per CDR3 protein. The sample comprises approximately 510,000 distinct CDR3 sequences, 21% of which are singletons, and about 16% rests with the top ten. The TCR was taken from a man younger than 35 who received the YFV17D yellow fever vaccine. The rearrangement uses TRBV5-1 and TRBJ2-1; 9 positions match TRBD1. The starting material was PBMCs, obtained more than 20 days after the first yellow fever vaccination. The DNA for the CDR3 is TGCGCCAGCAGCTTGGAAGGACAGGGGATGGGTGAGCAGTTCTTC. It specifies CASSLEGQGMGEQFF.